This T cell receptor (beta chain) originates from a study of shared clonotypes between healthy human individuals. Sequencing used immunoSEQ multiplex PCR; TCRdb keeps in-frame clones, though not all of them. Of about 500,000 clones listed, approximately 77% are singletons. Germline V gene lookup returns CDR1 SNHLY and CDR2 FYNNEI. The V end was cut by 6 bases, the J end by 2 bases, with 8 bases between. The CDR3 totals 12 residues. The chain joins TRBV2 to TRBJ2-7; D ambiguous. The origin of this receptor is a middle-aged woman in good health. Some clones in this sample may be carry-over from other donors' samples. Source material: PBMCs. CDR3 in DNA: TGTGCCAGCAGGGAGCGTACCTACGAGCAGTACTTC. As protein: CASRERTYEQYF.